The TCR beta chain under discussion was sequenced for a study of identical twins. This clonotype has a handful of counts. Its antigen is undetermined. The donors were all healthy and Caucasian. TCRdb itself ran the 5' RACE reads through MiXCR, one entry per CDR3 protein. Here the sample spans 1.5 million to 2 million distinct CDR3 sequences, more than 30% being singletons. Findings of the study overall: Twin pairs' shared out-of-frame alpha sequences were enriched in low generation probability. Models predicted less out-of-frame TCR alpha sharing in monozygotic twins than was found.

What was sequenced was cord blood. The sequence derives from a newborn girl in good health.

CDR3: CASSLWSGNEKLFF. The CDR3 DNA sequence: TGTGCCAGCAGTTTATGGTCAGGGAATGAAAAACTGTTTTTT. The chain has TRBV27 and TRBJ1-4; possibly TRBD1 for D (5 bases). Germline V gene sequence: CDR1 MNHEY, CDR2 SMNVEV (reference sequence). The CDR3 is 14 amino acids. Trimming stripped 1 base from V and 5 bases from J, with 8 bases between.